One and the same sample provided the 9 T cell receptor beta chains below, sequenced in a study of breast tumors, draining lymph nodes, adjacent tissues. Each CDR3 protein gets one entry after TCRdb re-called the multiplex PCR reads with MiXCR. The table records around 170,000 distinct CDR3 sequences, about 33% of them present only once. Samples came from axillary lymph nodes draining the breast cancer. The material sequenced was axillary lymph node tissue. These receptors originate from a female donor with breast cancer. Some clones in this sample may be carry-over from other donors' samples.

The CDR3 loop is CASSRQLPNEKLFF. The CDR3 nucleotides read TGTGCCAGCAGTAGACAGCTACCTAATGAAAAACTGTTTTTT. The chain is built from TRBV2 and TRBJ1-4, with D tentatively TRBD1 (5 bases). The CDR3 spans 14 residues. V lost 5 bases and J 3 bases, leaving 10 bases between the germline ends. Germline lookup yields CDR1 SNHLY and CDR2 FYNNEI.

This clonotype was seen only a few times. Relative to the germline gene, one junction end is altered; a read error may explain this. The chain combines TRBV6-5 with TRBJ1-2, with D possibly being TRBD1 (5 bases). The germline V gene encodes CDR1 MNHEY and CDR2 SVGAGI. There are 14 residues in the CDR3. The CDR3 sequence: CASSHSPGTYGYTF. In DNA, the CDR3 is TGTGCCAGCAGTCACTCCCCAGGGACCTATGGCTACACCTTC.

The rearrangement uses TRBV7-3 and TRBJ2-2; the D gene is possibly TRBD1 (6 bases). The germline V gene has CDR1 SGHTA and CDR2 FQGTGA. Trimming stripped 3 bases from V and 8 bases from J, with 16 bases between. The CDR3 has 15 amino acids. In DNA form, the CDR3 reads TGTGCCAGCAGCTTTGGCCCTGGGGGCCGGGGGGAGCTGTTTTTT. This translates into CASSFGPGGRGELFF. Full variable domain (remainder filled in from reference TRBV7-3 and TRBJ2-2): GAGVSQTPSNKVTEKGKYVELRCDPISGHTALYWYRQSLGQGPEFLIYFQGTGAADDSGLPNDRFFAVRPEGSVSTLKIQRTERGDSAVYLCASSFGPGGRGELFFGEGSRLTVL.

The V gene is TRBV25-1, the J gene TRBJ2-5; TRBD1 aligns across 10 bases. The CDR3 is 13 amino acids. Germline V gene sequence: CDR1 MGHDK, CDR2 SYGVNS. With V trimmed by 7 bases and J by 5 bases, 4 bases remained unmatched. The CDR3 region is CASTDRGRETQYF. CDR3 nucleotide sequence: TGTGCCAGCACCGACAGGGGGCGGGAGACCCAGTACTTC.

Comments on this clonotype: A read error may be the cause here, since a much bigger clone is one base away. CDR3 in amino acids: CSASDQEQFF. The CDR3 DNA sequence: TGCAGTGCTAGCGATCAAGAGCAGTTCTTC. This sequence joins TRBV20-1 and TRBJ2-1, with D uncertain. Germline CDR1 and CDR2: DFQATT and SNEGSKA (reference sequence). The V end lost 3 bases, the J end lost 10 bases, and 7 bases lay between the germline ends. There are 10 residues in the CDR3.

This clonotype was observed many times. The CDR3, as DNA: TGTGCCACCAGTGACCCGACAGGGGTAGAGACCCAGTACTTC. Protein product: CATSDPTGVETQYF. The genes are TRBV24-1 and TRBJ2-5, with 8 bases matching TRBD1. CDR3 length: 14 residues. With 4 bases clipped from V and 4 bases from J, the junction kept 4 bases outside the gene matches. Germline V CDR1 and CDR2: KGHDR, SFDVKD.

V usage is TRBV3-1 and J usage is TRBJ2-5; D unclear. Germline CDR1 and CDR2: LGHDT and YNNKEL (reference sequence). Trimming stripped 0 bases from V and 5 bases from J, with 13 bases between. This CDR3 contains 15 residues. The CDR3 DNA reads TGTGCCAGCAGCCAAGATAGGGTGTCGAGGGAGACCCAGTACTTC. Translation gives CASSQDRVSRETQYF.

The sample holds many counts of this clonotype. The V and J genes are TRBV27 and TRBJ1-5; no reliable D call. V shed 3 bases and J shed 5 bases, with 11 bases lying between them. CDR1 MNHEY and CDR2 SMNVEV come from the germline V gene (reference sequence). There are 14 residues in the CDR3. CDR3 in DNA: TGTGCCAGCAGTTTGAACGGGCTGTATCAGCCCCAGCATTTT. Protein product: CASSLNGLYQPQHF.

For this clonotype: The junction shows a germline mismatch at one end, possibly a read error. CDR3 loop: CASSLEGNLGNGYPF. The CDR3 region has the DNA TGTGCCAGCAGCTTAGAGGGCAACCTGGGTAATGGCTACCCCTTC. This rearrangement joins TRBV7-2 to TRBJ1-2; D is unresolved. This CDR3 comprises 15 residues. The germline gives CDR1 SGHTA, CDR2 FQGNSA.